These 25 T cell receptor beta chains were sequenced from one sample in a study of T cell responses to AZD1222 COVID-19 vaccine. Profiling relied on immunoSEQ multiplex PCR, and the TCRdb table lists in-frame clones only, not all of them. The table lists 140,000 to 150,000 clones, approximately 85% of them singletons. The sample consisted of peripheral blood, taken 28 days after the second dose of the MenACWY control vaccine. The origin of the receptors is an adult who received the MenACWY meningococcal vaccine as a control.

V is TRBV12-2 and J is TRBJ2-3; TRBD2 is taken as the D call from the table, unchecked against the DNA. TRBV12-2 is a known pseudogene. This CDR3 contains 19 residues. The CDR3 is CASRFGLAGSYISTDTQYF. CDR3 coding DNA: TGTGCAAGTCGCTTTGGACTAGCGGGATCATATATTTCCACAGATACGCAGTATTTT.

V gene TRBV19 combines with J gene TRBJ2-2; D unclear. The germline V gene encodes CDR1 LNHDA and CDR2 SQIVND (reference sequence). The CDR3 has 12 amino acids. Between the trimmed V and J ends, which lost 2 bases and 7 bases, there was a span of 5 bases. CDR3 in DNA: TGTGCCAGTAGTATAAATGACGGGGAGCTGTTTTTT. Encoded protein: CASSINDGELFF.

This clone appeared once. This chain joins TRBV5-1 and TRBJ2-2; D might be TRBD1 (5 bases). Between the trimmed V and J ends, which lost 6 bases and 7 bases, there was a span of 19 bases. This CDR3 comprises 15 residues. Germline CDR1 and CDR2: SGHRS and YFSETQ. CDR3 sequence (DNA): TGCGCCAGCACCCCATTAGCTCAGGGTCACGGGGAGCTGTTTTTT. Its protein is CASTPLAQGHGELFF.

The chain recombines TRBV28 with TRBJ2-1, with D possibly matching TRBD1 (6 bases). The CDR3 has 16 residues. Trimming cost V 6 bases and J 2 bases, with 17 bases left between them. Germline values: CDR1 MDHEN, CDR2 SYDVKM. CDR3 residues: CASSTYHREPYNEQFF. The CDR3 region has the DNA TGTGCCAGCAGCACCTATCACAGGGAACCCTACAATGAGCAGTTCTTC.

The chain couples TRBV2 to TRBJ1-2; 8 bases line up with TRBD1. V was pared by 4 bases and J by 0 bases, with 1 base of the junction left unmatched. This CDR3 has 14 residues. The germline V gene encodes CDR1 SNHLY and CDR2 FYNNEI. The CDR3 is CASSGQGPNYGYTF. For the CDR3, the DNA is TGTGCCAGCAGTGGACAGGGGCCTAACTATGGCTACACCTTC. Variable domain in full (rest from reference TRBV2 and TRBJ1-2): EPEVTQTPSHQVTQMGQEVILRCVPISNHLYFYWYRQILGQKVEFLVSFYNNEISEKSEIFDDQFSVERPDGSNFTLKIRSTKLEDSAMYFCASSGQGPNYGYTFGSGTRLTVV.

The DNA of the CDR3 is TGTGCCACCAGTGATTCCGGGACAGCCTACGAGCAGTACTTC. It yields the protein CATSDSGTAYEQYF. The chain uses TRBV24-1 and TRBJ2-7; TRBD1 agrees at 7 bases. The V gene end was trimmed by 2 bases and the J gene end by 2 bases; junction bases not matched to a gene: 2. This CDR3 contains 14 residues. From germline, CDR1 is KGHDR and CDR2 SFDVKD.

V gene TRBV11-2 combines with J gene TRBJ1-6; 7 nucleotides match TRBD1. J lost 2 bases, V lost 6 bases, and 10 bases had no gene match. Per the germline V gene, CDR1 is SGHAT and CDR2 is FQNNGV. CDR3 size: 17 residues. CDR3: CASRSNRGSPYNSPLHF. CDR3 DNA sequence: TGTGCCAGCAGATCAAACAGGGGAAGCCCCTATAATTCACCCCTCCACTTT.

This sequence joins TRBV24-1 and TRBJ2-1; the match to TRBD2 covers 12 bases. Looked up from germline, CDR1 is KGHDR and CDR2 is SFDVKD. The CDR3 spans 16 residues. V shed 3 bases and J 1 base; nucleotides not matched to a gene: 0. This chain's CDR3 is CATSDTSGRSYNEQFF. CDR3 in DNA: TGTGCCACCAGTGATACTAGCGGGAGGTCCTACAATGAGCAGTTCTTC.

This chain uses TRBV7-2 with TRBJ1-5, with D tentatively TRBD1 (5 bases). V dropped 4 bases and J dropped 7 bases, with 11 bases sitting between them. Germline assignment: CDR1 SGHTA and CDR2 FQGNSA. There are 13 residues in the CDR3. CDR3 DNA: TGTGCCAGCAGCTCGGACGGGGGACAGCCCCAGCATTTT. This codes for CASSSDGGQPQHF. The full variable domain, completed using reference TRBV7-2 and TRBJ1-5, is GAGVSQSPSNKVTEKGKDVELRCDPISGHTALYWYRQSLGQGLEFLIYFQGNSAPDKSGLPSDRFSAERTGGSVSTLTIQRTQQEDSAVYLCASSSDGGQPQHFGDGTRLSIL.

V gene TRBV5-1 combines with J gene TRBJ2-7, with D tentatively TRBD1 or TRBD2 (5 bases each). Per germline, CDR1 SGHRS and CDR2 YFSETQ. Trimming removed 1 base at V and 3 bases at J, with 14 bases between. The CDR3 extends over 15 amino acids. The CDR3: CASSLLGDLDYEQYF. The CDR3 nucleotides are TGCGCCAGCAGCTTGTTGGGGGACCTCGACTACGAGCAGTACTTC.

The chain employs TRBV7-2 and TRBJ1-3; D remains ambiguous. Deletions cut 1 base from V and 0 bases from J, with 7 bases between. The CDR3 runs 15 residues. Germline V CDR1 and CDR2: SGHTA, FQGNSA. CDR3 protein: CASSLDRRSGNTIYF. In DNA, the CDR3 is TGTGCCAGCAGCTTAGACCGACGCTCTGGAAACACCATATATTTT.

The rearrangement uses TRBV4-2 and TRBJ1-1; TRBD1 aligns across 8 bases. The CDR3 extends over 14 amino acids. With 5 bases clipped from V and 3 bases from J, the junction kept 5 bases outside the gene matches. Germline V gene lookup returns CDR1 LGHNA and CDR2 YNFKEQ. Written as DNA, the CDR3 is TGTGCCAGCAGCGAAGGACAGGGACACACTGAAGCTTTCTTT. Translation: CASSEGQGHTEAFF.

The chain uses TRBV7-2 and TRBJ2-7, with 9 bases fitting TRBD2. Germline CDR1 and CDR2: SGHTA and FQGNSA. With 5 bases clipped from V and 5 bases from J, the junction kept 10 bases outside the gene matches. The CDR3 has 15 residues. In nucleotides, the CDR3 is TGTGCCAGCAGCATGACAGCTAGCGGGATTAACGAGCAGTACTTC. This codes for CASSMTASGINEQYF.

Notes on this clone: The junction and the germline gene differ at one end; a read error may be behind it. The V gene is TRBV6-2 or TRBV6-3, the J gene TRBJ2-3; 9 nucleotides line up with TRBD2. The germline gives CDR1 MNHEY, CDR2 SVGEGT. The CDR3 spans 13 residues. The CDR3 sequence is CASSSSFSGSTIF. The CDR3, as DNA: TGTGCCAGCAGTTCCTCCTTTAGCGGGAGTACCATTTTT.

CDR3 protein: CSVRGGGYTDTQYF. DNA of the CDR3: TGCAGCGTTCGGGGCGGGGGCTACACAGATACGCAGTATTTT. The chain employs TRBV29-1 and TRBJ2-3, with D perhaps TRBD2 (7 bases). With 5 bases removed from V and 2 bases from J, the gap between germline ends came to 14 bases. CDR1 and CDR2 from the germline V gene are SQVTM and ANQGSEA. CDR3 length: 14 amino acids.

The chain couples TRBV5-4 to TRBJ2-2, with 8 bases lining up with TRBD2. Germline assignment: CDR1 SGHNT and CDR2 YYREEE (reference sequence). With 5 bases clipped from V and 5 bases from J, the junction kept 11 bases outside the gene matches. The CDR3 consists of 16 residues. CDR3 sequence: CASRDIAGRQTGELFF. The CDR3 nucleotides are TGTGCCAGCAGGGATATAGCGGGGCGACAAACCGGGGAGCTGTTTTTT. Using reference TRBV5-4 and TRBJ2-2 for the parts outside the CDR3, the full variable domain is ETGVTQSPTHLIKTRGQQVTLRCSSQSGHNTVSWYQQALGQGPQFIFQYYREEENGRGNFPPRFSGLQFPNYSSELNVNALELDDSALYLCASRDIAGRQTGELFFGEGSRLTVL.

The rearrangement uses TRBV11-3 and TRBJ1-3; 7 nucleotides match TRBD1. The CDR3 sequence is 17 residues long. Trimming took 0 bases from V and 0 from J; bases not matched to a gene: 5. Germline assignment: CDR1 SGHNT and CDR2 YENEEA. The CDR3 nucleotides are TGTGCCAGCAGCTTAGAACCGACAGGGAACTCTGGAAACACCATATATTTT. This codes for CASSLEPTGNSGNTIYF.

This chain joins TRBV6-5 and TRBJ1-1; no reliable D call. CDR3 length: 13 residues. The V gene's germline CDR1 is MNHEY and CDR2 SVGAGI. V lost 0 bases and J 1 base, leaving 3 bases between the germline ends. CDR3 DNA sequence: TGTGCCAGCAGTTACTCTAGGAACACTGAAGCTTTCTTT. Translation gives CASSYSRNTEAFF.

V and J are TRBV7-3 and TRBJ2-1, with TRBD2 as a possible D gene (6 bases). This CDR3 has 12 residues. The V end lost 5 bases, the J end lost 8 bases, and 10 bases lay between the germline ends. Germline V lookup: CDR1 SGHTA, CDR2 FQGTGA. CDR3 loop: CASSNPGDEQFF. CDR3 nucleotides: TGTGCCAGCAGCAATCCGGGGGATGAGCAGTTCTTC.

The genes are TRBV28 and TRBJ2-5; the D gene could be TRBD1 or TRBD2 (5 bases each). V gave up 5 bases and J gave up 4 bases, with 8 bases separating them. Looked up from germline, CDR1 is MDHEN and CDR2 is SYDVKM. CDR3 size: 12 residues. This CDR3 reads CASSGTLETQYF. CDR3 nucleotides: TGTGCCAGCAGTGGGACCCTAGAGACCCAGTACTTC.

The genes are TRBV4-1 and TRBJ2-3; TRBD1 agrees at 7 bases. CDR3 length equals 15 residues. V lost 4 bases and J lost 0; bases outside the gene matches: 4. Germline CDR1 reads MGHRA; CDR2 reads YSYEKL. The CDR3 DNA reads TGCGCCAGCAGCCTTGGGACAGCTAGCACAGATACGCAGTATTTT. Translated, it gives CASSLGTASTDTQYF.

The rearrangement links TRBV2 to TRBJ2-6, with 10 bases that match TRBD1. V shed 6 bases, J shed 1 base, and the junction held 6 bases outside the gene matches. Germline V gene data show CDR1 as SNHLY and CDR2 as FYNNEI. CDR3 size: 17 residues. For the CDR3, the DNA is TGTGCCAGCAGGAAGGACAGGGGGGTATCTGGGGCCAACGTCCTGACTTTC. This gives the protein CASRKDRGVSGANVLTF.

This chain connects TRBV9 to TRBJ2-5, with 8 bases aligning to TRBD2. Germline V lookup: CDR1 SGDLS, CDR2 YYNGEE. This CDR3 is built from 14 residues. V shed 3 bases, J shed 4 bases, and the junction held 5 bases outside the gene matches. CDR3 bases: TGTGCCAGCAGCGCCGGGACTAGAGGAGAGACCCAGTACTTC. Translated: CASSAGTRGETQYF.

In nucleotides, the CDR3 is TGTGCCAGCAGCTTAGCTCGGACAGGGCAGAACTATGGCTACACCTTC. Translating gives CASSLARTGQNYGYTF. This chain joins TRBV7-2 and TRBJ1-2; 8 bases agree with TRBD1. CDR3 length: 16 residues. The germline V gene encodes CDR1 SGHTA and CDR2 FQGNSA. V shed 0 bases and J 2 bases; nucleotides not matched to a gene: 5.

In its sample, this clone was seen a few times. The chain employs TRBV21-1 and TRBJ1-5. TRBV21-1 is a pseudogene. The CDR3 loop spans 17 amino acids. The CDR3 nucleotides are TGTGCCAGCAGCACCTCCAGCGGGACGGAGGATGATCAGCCCCAGCATTTT. Its translation is CASSTSSGTEDDQPQHF.